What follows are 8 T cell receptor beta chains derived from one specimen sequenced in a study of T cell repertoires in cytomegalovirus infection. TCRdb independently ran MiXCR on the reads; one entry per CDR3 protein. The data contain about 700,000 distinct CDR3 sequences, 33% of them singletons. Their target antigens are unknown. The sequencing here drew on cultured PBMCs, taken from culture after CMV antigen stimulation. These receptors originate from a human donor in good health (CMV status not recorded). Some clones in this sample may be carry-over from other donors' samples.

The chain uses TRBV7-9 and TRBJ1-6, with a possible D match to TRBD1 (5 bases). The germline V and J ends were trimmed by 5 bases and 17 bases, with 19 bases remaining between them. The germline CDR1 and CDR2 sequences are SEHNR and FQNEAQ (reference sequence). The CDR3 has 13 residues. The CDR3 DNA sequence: TGTGCCAGCAGCACAGTTAACGGGGGGATCTTCCACTTT. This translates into CASSTVNGGIFHF.

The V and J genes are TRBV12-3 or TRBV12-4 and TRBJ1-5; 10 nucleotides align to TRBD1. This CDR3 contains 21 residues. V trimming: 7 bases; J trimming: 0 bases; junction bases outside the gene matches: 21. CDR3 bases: TGTGCCAGCACCAATACTTACCCGGGACAGGGGACGGGTTATAGCAATCAGCCCCAGCATTTT. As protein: CASTNTYPGQGTGYSNQPQHF.

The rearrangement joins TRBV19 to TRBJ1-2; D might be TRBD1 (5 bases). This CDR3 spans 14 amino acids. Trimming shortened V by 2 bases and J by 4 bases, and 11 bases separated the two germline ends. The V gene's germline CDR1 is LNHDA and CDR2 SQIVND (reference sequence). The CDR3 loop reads CASSIPQGGYGYTF. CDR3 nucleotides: TGTGCCAGTAGTATACCCCAGGGTGGCTATGGCTACACCTTC.

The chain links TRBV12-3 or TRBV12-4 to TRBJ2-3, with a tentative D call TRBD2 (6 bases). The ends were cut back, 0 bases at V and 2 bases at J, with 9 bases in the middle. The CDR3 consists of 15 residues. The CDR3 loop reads CASSLAAGITDTQYF. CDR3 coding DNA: TGTGCCAGCAGTTTAGCAGCGGGCATCACAGATACGCAGTATTTT.

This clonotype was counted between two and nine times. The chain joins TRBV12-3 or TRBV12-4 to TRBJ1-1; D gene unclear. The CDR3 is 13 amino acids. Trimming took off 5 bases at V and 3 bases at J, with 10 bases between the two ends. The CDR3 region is CASSPLPDTEAFF. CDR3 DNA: TGTGCCAGCAGTCCCTTGCCGGACACTGAAGCTTTCTTT.

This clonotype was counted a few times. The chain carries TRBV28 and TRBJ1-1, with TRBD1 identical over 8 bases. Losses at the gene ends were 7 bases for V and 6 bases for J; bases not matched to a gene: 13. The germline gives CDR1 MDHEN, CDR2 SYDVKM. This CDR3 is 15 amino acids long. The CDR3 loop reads CASTLADRDDAEAFF. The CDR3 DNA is TGTGCCAGCACCCTCGCGGACAGGGATGATGCTGAAGCTTTCTTT. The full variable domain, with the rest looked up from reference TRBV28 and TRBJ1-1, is DVKVTQSSRYLVKRTGEKVFLECVQDMDHENMFWYRQDPGLGLRLIYFSYDVKMKEKGDIPEGYSVSREKKERFSLILESASTNQTSMYLCASTLADRDDAEAFFGQGTRLTVV.

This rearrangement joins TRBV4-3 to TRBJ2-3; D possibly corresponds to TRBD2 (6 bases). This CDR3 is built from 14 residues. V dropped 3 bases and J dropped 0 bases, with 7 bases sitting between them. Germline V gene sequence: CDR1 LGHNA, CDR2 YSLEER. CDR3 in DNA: TGCGCCAGCAGCCAGCGGGGCAGCACAGATACGCAGTATTTT. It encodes CASSQRGSTDTQYF.

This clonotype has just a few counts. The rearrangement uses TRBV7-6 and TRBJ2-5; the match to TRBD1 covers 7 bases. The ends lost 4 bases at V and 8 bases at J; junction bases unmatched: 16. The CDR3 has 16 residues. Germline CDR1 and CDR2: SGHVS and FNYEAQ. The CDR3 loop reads CASSYRNRDSTLTQYF. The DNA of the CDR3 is TGTGCCAGCAGCTATAGAAACAGGGACAGCACCCTAACCCAGTACTTC.